This T cell receptor beta chain was observed in a study of beta chain features in type 1 diabetes. Whole-study context: Investigators examined approximately 110,000,000 sorted cells across all samples.

Investigators reverse transcribed all isolated RNA, so they sequenced expressed TCRB transcripts. Reads from naive, central memory and regulatory T cell samples averaged approximately 3.7 million. Produced via immunoSEQ multiplex PCR; TCRdb's table is partial and in-frame only. The sample contains more than 150,000 clones, about 12% of which appear only once. V was pared by 4 bases and J by 8 bases, with 4 bases of the junction left unmatched. The CDR3 has 12 amino acids. Germline assignment: CDR1 MNHNY and CDR2 SVGAGI (reference sequence). The TCR originated in a woman younger than 35 in good health. The chain links TRBV6-6 to TRBJ1-2, with TRBD1 matching 7 bases. Sequenced: central memory CD4+ T cells from blood. The CDR3 is CASSFDRVGYTF. CDR3 bases: TGTGCCAGCAGTTTCGACAGGGTCGGCTACACCTTC.